This T cell receptor (beta chain) emerged from a study of blood T cell repertoires in COVID-19. For the study at large: Specimens from acute and convalescent COVID-19 originated in the United States, Italy and Spain. T cells, B-cell-depleted T cells, or PBMCs supplied cDNA or gDNA.

Germline assignment: CDR1 KGHSH and CDR2 LQKENI. The length of the CDR3 is 14 residues. Unmatched junction bases numbered 5, after V lost 4 bases and J lost 3 bases. Per the study methods: Using reference gene primer amplification, nucleated cell counts were estimated. Sequencing used immunoSEQ multiplex PCR; TCRdb keeps in-frame clones, though not all of them. V and J calls and clone size are copied from that table; D and trimming were computed from the DNA. The sample comprises over 200,000 clones, roughly nine tenths of which are singletons, and roughly 6% rests with the top ten. The rearrangement joins TRBV18 to TRBJ2-7; 8 bases are shared with TRBD1. The sequenced sample consisted of peripheral blood. The clonotype was recovered from a man aged 60-69 years who had recovered from COVID-19. DNA for the CDR3: TGTGCCAGCTCACTTGACAGGGGAAACTACGAGCAGTACTTC. It encodes CASSLDRGNYEQYF.